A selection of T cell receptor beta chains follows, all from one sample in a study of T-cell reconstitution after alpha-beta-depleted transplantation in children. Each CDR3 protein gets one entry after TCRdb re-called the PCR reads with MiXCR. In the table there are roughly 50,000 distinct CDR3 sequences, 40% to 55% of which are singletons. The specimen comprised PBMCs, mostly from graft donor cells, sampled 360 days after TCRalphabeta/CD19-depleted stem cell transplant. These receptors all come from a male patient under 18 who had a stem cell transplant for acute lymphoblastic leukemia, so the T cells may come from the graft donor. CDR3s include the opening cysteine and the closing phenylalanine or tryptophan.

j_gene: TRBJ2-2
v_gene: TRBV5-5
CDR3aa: CASSLAWTATGELFF

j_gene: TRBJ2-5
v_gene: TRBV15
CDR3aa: CATSRDQSTSGGETQYF

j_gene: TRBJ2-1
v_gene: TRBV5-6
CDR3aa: CASSLGLAGGYEQFF

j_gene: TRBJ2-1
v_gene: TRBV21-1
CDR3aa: CASSKRFLAGVHEQFF

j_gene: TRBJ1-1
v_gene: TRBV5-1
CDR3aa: CASSSRTANTEAFF

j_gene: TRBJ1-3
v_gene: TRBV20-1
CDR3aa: CSAREVAGRGGNTIYF

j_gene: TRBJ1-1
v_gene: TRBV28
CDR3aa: CASRHLRGSTEAFF

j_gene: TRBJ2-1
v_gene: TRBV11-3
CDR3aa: CASSLDRAGGYNEQFF

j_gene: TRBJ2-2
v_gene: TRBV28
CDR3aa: CASSELFF

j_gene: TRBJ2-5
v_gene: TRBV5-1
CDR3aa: CASSLVLAGGETQYF

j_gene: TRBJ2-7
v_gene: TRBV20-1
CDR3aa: CSALRPGGNYEQYF

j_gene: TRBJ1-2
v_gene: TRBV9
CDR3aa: CASREANYGYTF

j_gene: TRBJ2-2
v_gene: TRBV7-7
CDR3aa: CASSRDSNTGELFF

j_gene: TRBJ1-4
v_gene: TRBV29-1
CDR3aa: CSVGREGEKLFF

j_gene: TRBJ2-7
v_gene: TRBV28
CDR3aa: CASRPLHTRAPYEQYF

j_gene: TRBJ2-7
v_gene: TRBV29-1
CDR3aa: CSVERVDRGNYEQYF

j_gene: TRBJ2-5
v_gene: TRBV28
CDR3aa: CASSLVQRQETQYF